The 14 T cell receptor beta chains below were found in one sample sequenced in a study of T cell repertoires in cytomegalovirus infection. A single record per CDR3 protein comes from TCRdb applying MiXCR to the reads. The sample has a few hundred thousand distinct CDR3 sequences; 25% are singletons. These receptors lack a known antigen. The starting material was cultured PBMCs, obtained from culture after CMV antigen stimulation. Every receptor here comes from a human donor in good health (CMV status not recorded). Some clones in this sample may be carry-over from other donors' samples.

V is TRBV12-3 or TRBV12-4 and J is TRBJ2-1; 11 nucleotides match TRBD2. The junction had 8 bases not matched to a gene; V was cut back by 5 bases and J by 5 bases. The CDR3 has 16 amino acids. CDR3 residues: CASSPKGLAEDNEQFF. The CDR3 DNA reads as TGTGCCAGCAGTCCCAAGGGACTAGCGGAAGACAATGAGCAGTTCTTC.

This chain joins TRBV6-2 or TRBV6-3 and TRBJ2-5; possibly TRBD1 or TRBD2 for D (5 bases each). The CDR3 runs to 13 residues. Between the trimmed V and J ends, which lost 10 bases and 5 bases, there was a span of 17 bases. Germline V gene data show CDR1 as MNHEY and CDR2 as SVGEGT. The CDR3 DNA is TGTGCCACCTTCAGGGACCTCCGGGAGACCCAGTACTTC. Its translation: CATFRDLRETQYF.

This clonotype was detected ten times or more. The rearrangement uses TRBV7-2 and TRBJ1-6, with D possibly being TRBD1 (5 bases). Germline V gene lookup returns CDR1 SGHTA and CDR2 FQGNSA. The CDR3 has 16 residues. V was shortened by 1 base and J by 10 bases, with 17 bases between the two germline ends. The CDR3 is CASSLGDGRALSPLHF. As DNA, the CDR3 is TGTGCCAGCAGCTTAGGGGACGGCAGGGCCCTGTCACCCCTCCACTTT.

This clonotype was counted between two and nine times. The J gene is TRBJ2-3, the V gene TRBV19; D gene uncertain. CDR1 LNHDA and CDR2 SQIVND come from the germline V gene (reference sequence). CDR3 length equals 14 residues. Trimming removed 7 bases from V and 0 bases from J, with 11 bases in between. The CDR3 spells CASKKLLSTDTQYF. In DNA, the CDR3 is TGTGCCAGTAAAAAACTCCTTAGCACAGATACGCAGTATTTT.

The CDR3 DNA is TGCGCCAGCAGCTTGGGGAGTTCCTCTAATGAAAAACTGTTTTTT. Protein sequence: CASSLGSSSNEKLFF. The rearrangement joins TRBV5-1 to TRBJ1-4, with D uncertain. The length of the CDR3 is 15 residues. V dropped 0 bases and J dropped 3 bases, with 9 bases sitting between them. The germline CDR1 and CDR2 sequences are SGHRS and YFSETQ.

In its sample, this clonotype was seen many times. This chain connects TRBV24-1 to TRBJ2-1; 8 nucleotides align to TRBD1. Germline V gives CDR1 KGHDR, CDR2 SFDVKD. The CDR3 is 13 residues long. The J segment lost 4 bases and the V segment lost 9 bases, leaving 4 bases of the junction unmatched. The CDR3 here is CATEGQGYNEQFF. The CDR3 bases are TGTGCCACCGAAGGACAGGGTTACAATGAGCAGTTCTTC.

Only a few counts were recorded for this clonotype. The chain couples TRBV27 to TRBJ2-1, with 8 bases that match TRBD1. Germline trimming cut 5 bases from V and 6 bases from J; bases unmatched to any gene: 12. The germline V gene encodes CDR1 MNHEY and CDR2 SMNVEV (reference sequence). This CDR3 has 16 amino acids. The chain's CDR3 is CASSLRDRSFGNEQFF. The CDR3, as DNA: TGTGCCAGCAGTCTCAGGGACAGGTCTTTTGGCAATGAGCAGTTCTTC.

This clonotype was recorded a few times. The J gene is TRBJ2-1, the V gene TRBV4-1, with D hard to call. Between the trimmed V and J ends, which lost 3 bases and 0 bases, there was a span of 12 bases. The CDR3 has 16 amino acids. The germline V gene has CDR1 MGHRA and CDR2 YSYEKL. The CDR3 region is CASSQDDSISYNEQFF. DNA of the CDR3: TGCGCCAGCAGCCAGGACGACTCAATCTCCTACAATGAGCAGTTCTTC.

This clonotype has a handful of counts. The CDR3 region is CATGRGISPDTQYF. The CDR3 region has the DNA TGTGCCACCGGGAGGGGTATAAGCCCAGATACGCAGTATTTT. The V call is TRBV27, the J call TRBJ2-3; TRBD2 agrees at 8 bases. V was pared by 10 bases and J by 4 bases, with 10 bases of the junction left unmatched. This CDR3 is built from 14 residues. Germline V gives CDR1 MNHEY, CDR2 SMNVEV (reference sequence).

The V call is TRBV4-3, the J call TRBJ1-2; tentative D call: TRBD1 (5 bases). Germline CDR1 is LGHNA and CDR2 is YSLEER. The CDR3 is 16 residues long. V was cut by 0 bases and J by 4 bases, with 15 bases left in between. In DNA, the CDR3 is TGCGCCAGCAGCCAAGATTTGGGGGTAGAGGTCTATGGCTACACCTTC. The encoded protein is CASSQDLGVEVYGYTF.

The V and J genes are TRBV5-6 and TRBJ1-6; tentative D call: TRBD1 (6 bases). Trimming took off 4 bases at V and 10 bases at J, with 15 bases between the two ends. Germline V lookup: CDR1 SGHDT, CDR2 YYEEEE. CDR3 length equals 14 residues. CDR3 sequence: CASSQQGIESPLHF. The CDR3 region has the DNA TGTGCCAGCAGCCAACAGGGCATAGAGTCACCCCTCCACTTT.

This clonotype was seen only a few times. The chain is built from TRBV7-9 and TRBJ1-1; D is unresolved. Looked up from germline, CDR1 is SEHNR and CDR2 is FQNEAQ (reference sequence). The CDR3 has 17 residues. Trimming took off 1 base at V and 1 base at J, with 16 bases between the two ends. The CDR3 here is CASSLVGSFRTNTEAFF. In nucleotides, the CDR3 is TGTGCCAGCAGCTTAGTGGGATCGTTCCGCACGAACACTGAAGCTTTCTTT.

The gene calls are TRBV18 and TRBJ2-6, with a possible D match to TRBD1 (5 bases). The V gene's germline CDR1 is KGHSH and CDR2 LQKENI. V lost 6 bases, J lost 0 bases, and 9 bases lay in between. The CDR3 runs to 15 residues. The chain's CDR3 is CASSHTGSGANVLTF. The CDR3 region has the DNA TGTGCCAGCTCCCACACAGGCTCTGGGGCCAACGTCCTGACTTTC.

CDR3: CASSQPTTGLRNIQYF. The CDR3 bases are TGCGCCAGCAGCCAACCGACGACTGGTTTGAGAAACATTCAGTACTTC. This rearrangement joins TRBV4-1 to TRBJ2-4, with D hard to call. This CDR3 region has 16 residues. Germline CDR1 and CDR2: MGHRA and YSYEKL. Deletions cut 2 bases from V and 6 bases from J, with 17 bases between.